The present entry profiles one TCR beta chain with its context. One end of the junction fails to match germline, which may point to a read error. The data derive from a study of blood T cell repertoires in COVID-19. Study information: Sources were T cells, B-cell-depleted T cells, or PBMCs; the material itself was cDNA or gDNA.

Looked up from germline, CDR1 is MNHNS and CDR2 is SASEGT. This CDR3 is 14 amino acids long. Sequenced by immunoSEQ multiplex PCR; TCRdb stores in-frame clones only, minus some. The data show 60,000 to 70,000 clones, with around 85% seen just once and roughly 4.4% held by the top ten. This receptor was identified in a man aged 50 to 60 with active COVID-19. Sample: peripheral blood. V usage is TRBV6-1 and J usage is TRBJ1-3, with no clear D. The CDR3 here is CASREDKSGNTIYF. Here the CDR3 DNA reads TGTGCCAGCAGAGAAGACAAATCTGGAAACACCATATATTTT.